Here is one T cell receptor beta chain with its context. Its target is unknown. Extraction and reverse transcription of RNA yielded cDNA as the sequencing template. TCRdb keeps only in-frame clones here, not all; method: immunoSEQ multiplex PCR. The sample records 75,000 to 100,000 clones, around three quarters being singletons. The data stem from a study of CD8+ T cells in alopecia areata. Background on the study: Tofacitinib administration to treated patients was oral, at 5 to 10 mg twice daily. Study findings and constraints: Under tofacitinib, fewer expanded CD8+ clones appeared among the top 100 scalp clones. Only a single nonresponder existed, so baseline CD8+ expansion links stay unclear.

The CDR3 spans 15 residues. Germline loops: CDR1 LNHDA, CDR2 SQIVND (reference sequence). Unmatched junction bases numbered 8, after V lost 5 bases and J lost 4 bases. The sample's treatment: oral pan-JAK inhibitor, 5-10 mg twice daily. The study team obtained lesional scalp punch biopsies and peripheral blood from alopecia areata patients. The specimen comprised CD8+ T cells sorted from blood, sampled around week 42, from a patient treated with tofacitinib. The chain recombines TRBV19 with TRBJ1-5; TRBD1 matches 7 bases. This receptor was identified in a human donor with alopecia areata. CDR3 nucleotide sequence: TGTGCCAGTAGTCCCCCGGGACAGTCAAATCAGCCCCAGCATTTT. This gives the protein CASSPPGQSNQPQHF. Full variable domain (rest looked up from reference TRBV19 and TRBJ1-5): DGGITQSPKYLFRKEGQNVTLSCEQNLNHDAMYWYRQDPGQGLRLIYYSQIVNDFQKGDIAEGYSVSREKKESFPLTVTSAQKNPTAFYLCASSPPGQSNQPQHFGDGTRLSIL.